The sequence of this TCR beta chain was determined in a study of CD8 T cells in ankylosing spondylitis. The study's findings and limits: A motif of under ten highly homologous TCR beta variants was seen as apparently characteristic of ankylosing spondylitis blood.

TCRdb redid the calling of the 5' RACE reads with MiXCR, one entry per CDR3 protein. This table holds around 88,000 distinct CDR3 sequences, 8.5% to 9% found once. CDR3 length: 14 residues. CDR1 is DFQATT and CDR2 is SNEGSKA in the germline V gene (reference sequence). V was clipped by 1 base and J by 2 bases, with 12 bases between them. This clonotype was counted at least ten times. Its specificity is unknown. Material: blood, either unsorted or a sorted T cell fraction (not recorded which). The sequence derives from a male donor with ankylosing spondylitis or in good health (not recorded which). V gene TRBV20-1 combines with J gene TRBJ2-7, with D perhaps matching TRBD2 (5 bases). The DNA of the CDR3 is TGCAGTGCTAGAGCTTCTGGACTGACCTACGAGCAGTACTTC. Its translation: CSARASGLTYEQYF.